These 29 T cell receptor beta chains originate from one sample sequenced in a study of spatial heterogeneity in lung cancer. Findings and limits, study-wide: Expanded intratumoral alpha and beta TCR counts tracked tumor mutation counts.

This sample's time point: sample taken at primary tumor resection. Via MiXCR, TCRdb re-called the 5' RACE reads, giving one row per CDR3 protein. The sample lists more than 10,000 distinct CDR3 sequences; more than 12% were seen once. These receptors have no identified antigens. The specimen comprised lung tumor tissue, sampled at surgery. These receptors were taken from a male donor with early-stage non-small cell lung cancer.

This clonotype was recorded at least ten times. The CDR3 DNA reads TGTGCCAGCAGTTTGGCGGTTAACTATGGCTACACCTTC. Amino acids: CASSLAVNYGYTF. The V gene is TRBV28, the J gene TRBJ1-2; no clear D gene. The germline gives CDR1 MDHEN, CDR2 SYDVKM. V lost 3 bases and J lost 1, with 6 bases in between. The CDR3 has 13 residues.

This clonotype was picked up many times. This sequence joins TRBV3-1 and TRBJ2-7; D remains unclear. The CDR3 totals 14 residues. V lost 2 bases to trimming and J lost 0 bases, with 8 bases between them. Per the germline V gene, CDR1 is LGHDT and CDR2 is YNNKEL (reference sequence). The CDR3 protein is CASSQQTDSYEQYF. CDR3 DNA: TGTGCCAGCAGCCAACAGACTGACTCCTACGAGCAGTACTTC.

This clonotype was observed at least ten times. The rearrangement joins TRBV28 to TRBJ2-7, with 13 nucleotides matching TRBD2. Germline trimming cut 6 bases from V and 2 bases from J; bases unmatched to any gene: 1. The CDR3 length is 14 residues. Germline V gene lookup returns CDR1 MDHEN and CDR2 SYDVKM. CDR3 sequence reads: CASSGLAGAYEQYF. The CDR3 region has the DNA TGTGCCAGCAGCGGACTAGCGGGAGCCTACGAGCAGTACTTC.

This clonotype was seen repeatedly, ten times or more. The chain recombines TRBV13 with TRBJ2-7; TRBD2 aligns across 7 bases. Losses at the gene ends were 3 bases for V and 2 bases for J; bases not matched to a gene: 1. The CDR3 is 13 amino acids. Germline CDR1 PRHDT, CDR2 FYEKMQ (reference sequence). The CDR3 loop is CASSFGGTYEQYF. DNA for the CDR3: TGTGCCAGCAGCTTCGGGGGGACCTACGAGCAGTACTTC.

This clonotype was detected only a few times. This rearrangement joins TRBV7-3 to TRBJ2-3; D may be TRBD1 (6 bases). V lost 4 bases and J lost 4, with 6 bases in between. The CDR3 has 12 residues. The germline gives CDR1 SGHTA, CDR2 FQGTGA. The CDR3 nucleotides read TGTGCCAGCAGCTACAGGGCAGATACGCAGTATTTT. Encoded protein: CASSYRADTQYF.

The count of this clonotype is one. The chain uses TRBV20-1 and TRBJ2-1, with 10 bases that match TRBD1. V shed 0 bases, J shed 0 bases, and the junction held 11 bases outside the gene matches. The CDR3 is 19 residues long. The germline V gene has CDR1 DFQATT and CDR2 SNEGSKA (reference sequence). Here the CDR3 reads CSARDQRQGAVRSYNEQFF. CDR3 in DNA: TGCAGTGCTAGAGATCAGAGACAGGGGGCCGTACGCTCCTACAATGAGCAGTTCTTC.

This clonotype is large (0.1 to 1%) by share. The V gene is TRBV12-3 or TRBV12-4, the J gene TRBJ1-2; tentatively, D is TRBD1 (5 bases). Trimming removed 5 bases from V and 4 bases from J, with 14 bases in between. This CDR3 spans 14 amino acids. CDR3 protein: CASSPRDFLYGYTF. CDR3 bases: TGTGCCAGCAGTCCCCGGGACTTTCTCTATGGCTACACCTTC.

This clonotype was recorded a few times. V usage is TRBV18 and J usage is TRBJ2-6; possibly TRBD1 for D (6 bases). Trimming took 5 bases from V and 0 from J, leaving 11 bases between them. The V gene's germline CDR1 is KGHSH and CDR2 LQKENI. The CDR3 contains 16 residues. As DNA, the CDR3 is TGTGCCAGCTCAGACGGACAGTTCTCTGGGGCCAACGTCCTGACTTTC. It is translated as CASSDGQFSGANVLTF.

This clonotype was seen at least ten times. The chain recombines TRBV7-2 with TRBJ2-2; the D is unclear. The CDR3 length is 14 residues. Germline-derived CDR1 and CDR2 are SGHTA and FQGNSA. Trimming cost V 1 base and J 6 bases, with 9 bases left between them. The CDR3 protein is CASSLVGGAGELFF. The CDR3 coding sequence is TGTGCCAGCAGCTTAGTCGGCGGCGCCGGGGAGCTGTTTTTT.

The chain joins TRBV20-1 to TRBJ1-6; D is uncertain. V shed 6 bases and J shed 9 bases, with 18 bases lying between them. CDR1 is DFQATT, CDR2 SNEGSKA, per germline (reference sequence). CDR3 size: 14 residues. CDR3 bases: TGCAGTGCACCTCGGGATCCCGAGAGTTCACCCCTCCACTTT. Its protein product is CSAPRDPESSPLHF.

This clonotype was recorded many times. This chain links TRBV30 with TRBJ2-7; weak D call: TRBD2 (6 bases). CDR1 and CDR2 (germline): GTSNPN, SVGIG (reference sequence). V was trimmed by 0 bases and J by 11 bases, leaving 11 bases between them. This CDR3 comprises 11 residues. This chain's CDR3 is CAWSVTRREYF. The CDR3 DNA follows: TGTGCCTGGAGTGTCACACGGAGGGAGTACTTC.

This clonotype has ten or more counts. This rearrangement joins TRBV11-3 to TRBJ1-1; no clear D. CDR1 and CDR2 (germline): SGHNT, YENEEA. The V end was cut by 0 bases, the J end by 4 bases, with 6 bases between. This CDR3 has 13 residues. CDR3 in amino acids: CASSLDRRTEAFF. CDR3 in DNA: TGTGCCAGCAGCTTAGATCGCCGCACTGAAGCTTTCTTT.

The rearrangement uses TRBV12-3 or TRBV12-4 and TRBJ2-3; 7 bases align to TRBD2. CDR3 size: 15 residues. The trim removed 4 bases at V and 2 bases at J, leaving 6 bases unmatched. CDR3 coding DNA: TGTGCCAGCAGTTCGGCGGGAGAGGTCACAGATACGCAGTATTTT. Encoded protein: CASSSAGEVTDTQYF.

With respect to this clonotype: This may come from a read error, since a much larger clone is one base off. This chain connects TRBV9 to TRBJ2-3, with D tentatively TRBD1 (5 bases). The V end lost 4 bases, the J end lost 5 bases, and 20 bases lay between the germline ends. Germline CDR1 reads SGDLS; CDR2 reads YYNGEE. The CDR3 runs 16 residues. The CDR3, as DNA: TGTGCCAGCAGCCCATATCCGGAACAGGAAAAAGATACGCAGTATTTT. It translates to CASSPYPEQEKDTQYF.

The sample holds many counts of this clonotype. The rearrangement uses TRBV4-1 and TRBJ2-7; 7 bases are shared with TRBD1. CDR1 MGHRA and CDR2 YSYEKL come from the germline V gene. The CDR3 spans 13 residues. With V trimmed by 5 bases and J by 3 bases, 4 bases remained unmatched. The CDR3 spells CASSSGQHYEQYF. The DNA for the CDR3 is TGCGCCAGCAGCTCGGGACAGCACTACGAGCAGTACTTC.

About this clonotype itself: This could be a read error, since a much larger clone is one nucleotide away. The V call is TRBV6-1, the J call TRBJ1-1, with no clear D. CDR3 length: 13 amino acids. V lost 6 bases, J lost 4 bases, and 12 bases lay in between. Looked up from germline, CDR1 is MNHNS and CDR2 is SASEGT. The CDR3 DNA reads TGTGCCAGCAGCTCGCAGGTGACCACTGAAGCTTTCTTT. It is translated as CASSSQVTTEAFF.

This clonotype was seen many times. V is TRBV29-1 and J is TRBJ1-1; a weak D match, TRBD1 (5 bases). The CDR3 length is 12 residues. Germline V CDR1 and CDR2: SQVTM, ANQGSEA. V was shortened by 1 base and J by 3 bases, with 6 bases between the two germline ends. CDR3 region: CSVEGGDTEAFF. CDR3 bases: TGCAGCGTTGAAGGGGGGGACACTGAAGCTTTCTTT.

This clonotype was seen many times. V gene TRBV10-3 combines with J gene TRBJ2-1; 7 bases agree with TRBD1. Germline-derived CDR1 and CDR2 are ENHRY and SYGVKD. The CDR3 covers 13 residues. With 7 bases clipped from V and 7 bases from J, the junction kept 7 bases outside the gene matches. The CDR3 region is CAIKGRGTNEQFF. The CDR3 DNA is TGTGCCATCAAGGGCAGGGGGACGAATGAGCAGTTCTTC.

This chain joins TRBV18 and TRBJ2-2; maybe TRBD1 (6 bases). CDR1 and CDR2 from the germline V gene are KGHSH and LQKENI. The CDR3 sequence is 16 residues long. V lost 2 bases, J lost 6 bases, and 16 bases lay in between. The CDR3 sequence is CASSPRSQGPAGELFF. Written as DNA, the CDR3 is TGTGCCAGCTCACCAAGATCACAGGGTCCCGCCGGGGAGCTGTTTTTT. The full variable domain, in which reference TRBV18 and TRBJ2-2 provide the parts outside the CDR3, is NAGVMQNPRHLVRRRGQEARLRCSPMKGHSHVYWYRQLPEEGLKFMVYLQKENIIDESGMPKERFSAEFPKEGPSILRIQQVVRGDSAAYFCASSPRSQGPAGELFFGEGSRLTVL.

This clonotype occurred many times. The chain employs TRBV9 and TRBJ2-1, with a weak D call TRBD1 (6 bases). Deletions cut 4 bases from V and 10 bases from J, with 18 bases between. CDR3 length: 14 amino acids. Germline CDR1 SGDLS, CDR2 YYNGEE. CDR3 sequence reads: CASSNRQVTGEQFF. DNA for the CDR3: TGTGCCAGCAGCAACCGACAGGTAACAGGGGAGCAGTTCTTC.

In its sample, this clonotype ranks as medium-sized (0.01 to 0.1%). V and J are TRBV5-1 and TRBJ2-6; TRBD2 matches 14 bases. Looked up from germline, CDR1 is SGHRS and CDR2 is YFSETQ. CDR3 size: 18 residues. V lost 4 bases and J lost 2; bases outside the gene matches: 5. The CDR3 bases are TGCGCCAGCAGCCAGGGACTAGCGGGAGCAGCTGGGGCCAACGTCCTGACTTTC. Translation: CASSQGLAGAAGANVLTF.

The chain has TRBV7-9 and TRBJ2-7; unclear D gene. The ends were cut back, 6 bases at V and 0 bases at J, with 3 bases in the middle. The length of the CDR3 is 11 residues. Germline V gives CDR1 SEHNR, CDR2 FQNEAQ (reference sequence). CDR3 DNA sequence: TGTGCCAGCAGGAGCTCCTACGAGCAGTACTTC. It codes for CASRSSYEQYF.

This clonotype was observed a few times. The chain couples TRBV5-4 to TRBJ1-2; 7 bases align to TRBD1. Germline lookup yields CDR1 SGHNT and CDR2 YYREEE (reference sequence). The CDR3 extends over 15 amino acids. J was trimmed by 8 bases and V by 4 bases; bases with no gene match: 14. In DNA form, the CDR3 reads TGTGCCAGCAGCGTTAGGGGGCTCCCCTCTGGGGGCTACACCTTC. Residues: CASSVRGLPSGGYTF.

The CDR3 sequence is CSARDIQFSGESDTQYF. CDR3 sequence (DNA): TGCAGTGCTAGAGACATCCAATTTAGCGGGGAAAGCGATACGCAGTATTTT. The chain links TRBV20-1 to TRBJ2-3, with 8 nucleotides matching TRBD2. The CDR3 loop spans 17 amino acids. With 0 bases clipped from V and 6 bases from J, the junction kept 14 bases outside the gene matches. Germline loops: CDR1 DFQATT, CDR2 SNEGSKA (reference sequence).

By proportion, this clonotype is medium-sized. This chain joins TRBV6-6 and TRBJ2-1; 9 bases are a match to TRBD2. Trimming cost V 2 bases and J 1 base; bases outside gene matches: 3. The CDR3 is made up of 16 amino acids. Germline V gives CDR1 MNHNY, CDR2 SVGAGI (reference sequence). The CDR3 nucleotides read TGTGCCAGCAGTTACACGGCGGGAGGGTCCTACAATGAGCAGTTCTTC. Protein product: CASSYTAGGSYNEQFF.

This clonotype was seen ten or more times. The chain recombines TRBV7-2 with TRBJ1-1; D gene unclear. Trimming removed 4 bases at V and 2 bases at J, with 8 bases between. This CDR3 contains 13 residues. CDR1 SGHTA and CDR2 FQGNSA come from the germline V gene. The CDR3 here is CASSSGRNTEAFF. The CDR3 DNA follows: TGTGCCAGCAGCTCAGGCAGAAACACTGAAGCTTTCTTT.

V is TRBV15 and J is TRBJ2-3; the D is unclear. The length of the CDR3 is 13 residues. Germline CDR1 reads LNHNV; CDR2 reads YYDKDF (reference sequence). Between the trimmed V and J ends, which lost 4 bases and 5 bases, there was a span of 10 bases. The CDR3 DNA reads as TGTGCCACCAGCATTCCGAAACGAGATACGCAGTATTTT. This encodes CATSIPKRDTQYF.

This clonotype occurred many times. This chain links TRBV20-1 with TRBJ2-7; 8 bases align to TRBD1. CDR1 and CDR2 from the germline V gene are DFQATT and SNEGSKA (reference sequence). Trimming removed 5 bases from V and 3 bases from J; junction bases left unmatched: 6. This CDR3 spans 13 amino acids. CDR3 nucleotide sequence: TGCAGTGCTGCCGGACAGGGTTACTACGAGCAGTACTTC. This codes for CSAAGQGYYEQYF.

This clonotype has ten or more counts. The J gene is TRBJ2-1, the V gene TRBV11-2; perhaps TRBD2 as D (6 bases). Germline V gives CDR1 SGHAT, CDR2 FQNNGV. Trimming cost V 2 bases and J 5 bases, with 19 bases left between them. The CDR3 runs 17 residues. The CDR3 DNA is TGTGCCAGCAGCTTACAGCCCTCCGGACGGGGGAACAATGAGCAGTTCTTC. Amino acids: CASSLQPSGRGNNEQFF.